Here is one T cell receptor beta chain with its context. What it binds is unknown. At the DNA level, this CDR3 is encoded by other sequences in the same sample as well. The sample comes from a study of cytomegalovirus exposure and HLA in healthy donors. The study, taken as a whole, reports: Specific recognition of CMV antigens was confirmed in vitro for a few chains (all CMV-associated). According to a later analysis, donors in an Asian-associated ancestry cluster reportedly had fewer N-insertions than the roughly 670-donor mean.

The V gene's germline CDR1 is MDHEN and CDR2 SYDVKM. This CDR3 is built from 17 residues. After removal of 3 bases from V and 10 bases from J, the junction contained 13 bases not matched to a gene. The PCR contained 60 Vbeta and 13 Jbeta primers. TCRdb's copy holds only in-frame clones and misses some; the assay was immunoSEQ multiplex PCR. Among some 120,000 clones listed, 74% were seen once. This rearrangement joins TRBV28 to TRBJ2-1, with 12 bases aligning to TRBD2. The sample consisted of PBMCs. This receptor was identified in a human donor in good health. The DNA of the CDR3 is TGTGCCAGCAGTTTGTGGTCGCTAGCGGGGGGGCCTGGGGAGCAGTTCTTC. It specifies CASSLWSLAGGPGEQFF.